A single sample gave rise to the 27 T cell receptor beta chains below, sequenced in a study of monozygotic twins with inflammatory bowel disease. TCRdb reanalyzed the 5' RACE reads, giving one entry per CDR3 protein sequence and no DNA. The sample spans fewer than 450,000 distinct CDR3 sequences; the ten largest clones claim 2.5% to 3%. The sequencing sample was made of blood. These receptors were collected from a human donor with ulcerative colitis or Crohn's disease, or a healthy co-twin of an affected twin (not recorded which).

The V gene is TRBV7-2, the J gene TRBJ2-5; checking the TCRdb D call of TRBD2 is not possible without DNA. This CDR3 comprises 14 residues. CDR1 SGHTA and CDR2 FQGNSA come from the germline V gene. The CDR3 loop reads CASSKDLLLETQYF.

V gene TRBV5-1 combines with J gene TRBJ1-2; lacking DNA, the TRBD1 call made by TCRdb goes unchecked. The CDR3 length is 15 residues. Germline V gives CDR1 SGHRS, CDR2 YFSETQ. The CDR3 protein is CASSLEGGPIYGYTF.

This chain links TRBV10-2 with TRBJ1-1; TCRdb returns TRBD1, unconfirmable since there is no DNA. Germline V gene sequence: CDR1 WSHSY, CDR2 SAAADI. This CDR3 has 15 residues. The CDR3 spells CASSDGGVGGTEAFF.

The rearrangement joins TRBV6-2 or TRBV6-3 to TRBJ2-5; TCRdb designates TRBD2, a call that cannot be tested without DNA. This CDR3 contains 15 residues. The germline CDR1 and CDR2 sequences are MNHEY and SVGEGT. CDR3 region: CASSFASGGQETQYF.

CDR3 region: CASSERDIQETQYF. The genes are TRBV9 and TRBJ2-5; the TCRdb call, TRBD1, lacks DNA for checking. Germline V CDR1 and CDR2: SGDLS, YYNGEE. CDR3 size: 14 residues.

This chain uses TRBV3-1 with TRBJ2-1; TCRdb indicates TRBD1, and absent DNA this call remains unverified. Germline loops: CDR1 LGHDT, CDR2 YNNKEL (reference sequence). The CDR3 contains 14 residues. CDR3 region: CASSQPGENNEQFF.

CDR3: CASSLWVFNQPQHF. V usage is TRBV5-6 and J usage is TRBJ1-5. This CDR3 contains 14 residues. CDR1 is SGHDT, CDR2 YYEEEE, per germline.

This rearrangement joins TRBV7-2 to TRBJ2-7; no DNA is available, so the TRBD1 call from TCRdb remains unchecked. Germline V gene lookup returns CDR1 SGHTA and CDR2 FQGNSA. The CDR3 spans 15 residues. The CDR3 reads CASSLVWDTSYEQYF.

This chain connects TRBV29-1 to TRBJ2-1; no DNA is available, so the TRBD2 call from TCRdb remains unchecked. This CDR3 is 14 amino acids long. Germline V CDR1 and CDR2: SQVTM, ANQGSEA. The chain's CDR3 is CSVEVSGLRGEQFF.

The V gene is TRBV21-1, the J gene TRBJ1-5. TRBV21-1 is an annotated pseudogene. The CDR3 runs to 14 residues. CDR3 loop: CASSNRGFRQPQHF.

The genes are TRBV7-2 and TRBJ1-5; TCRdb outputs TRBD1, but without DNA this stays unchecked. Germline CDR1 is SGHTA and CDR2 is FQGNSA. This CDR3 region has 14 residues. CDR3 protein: CASSLETGNQPQHF.

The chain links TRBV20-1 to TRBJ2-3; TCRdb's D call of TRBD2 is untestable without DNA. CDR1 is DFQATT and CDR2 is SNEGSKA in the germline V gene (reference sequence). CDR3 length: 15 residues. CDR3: CSAIGTSGGTDTQYF.

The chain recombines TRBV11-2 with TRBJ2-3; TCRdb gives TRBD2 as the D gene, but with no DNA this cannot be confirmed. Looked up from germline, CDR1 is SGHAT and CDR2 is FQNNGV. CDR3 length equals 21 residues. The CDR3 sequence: CASSYPGLAGAVQRSTDTQYF.

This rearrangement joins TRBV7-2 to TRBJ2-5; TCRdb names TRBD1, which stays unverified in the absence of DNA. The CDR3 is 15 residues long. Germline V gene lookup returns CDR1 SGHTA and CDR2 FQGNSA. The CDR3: CASSDGQGHGGTQYF.

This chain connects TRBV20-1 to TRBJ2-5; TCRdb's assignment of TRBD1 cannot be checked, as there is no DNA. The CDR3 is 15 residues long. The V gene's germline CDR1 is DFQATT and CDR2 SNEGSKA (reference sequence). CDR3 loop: CSARPGHPYQETQYF.

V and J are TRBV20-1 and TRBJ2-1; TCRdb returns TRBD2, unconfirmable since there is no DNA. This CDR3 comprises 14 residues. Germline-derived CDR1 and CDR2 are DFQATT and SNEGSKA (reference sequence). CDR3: CSARLAGGPGEQFF.

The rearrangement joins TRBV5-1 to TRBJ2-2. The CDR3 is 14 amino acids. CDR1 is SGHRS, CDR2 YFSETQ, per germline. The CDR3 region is CASSKDPNTGELFF.

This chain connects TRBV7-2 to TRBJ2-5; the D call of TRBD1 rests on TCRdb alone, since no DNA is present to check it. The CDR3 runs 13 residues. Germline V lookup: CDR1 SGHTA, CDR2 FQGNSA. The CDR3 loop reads CASSSDRGGTQYF.

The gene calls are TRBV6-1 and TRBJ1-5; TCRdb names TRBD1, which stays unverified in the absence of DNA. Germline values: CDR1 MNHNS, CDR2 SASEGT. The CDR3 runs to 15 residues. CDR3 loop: CASRRGQGGNQPQHF.

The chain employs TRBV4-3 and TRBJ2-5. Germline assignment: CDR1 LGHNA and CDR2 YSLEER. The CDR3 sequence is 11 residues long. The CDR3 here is CASSHTETQYF.

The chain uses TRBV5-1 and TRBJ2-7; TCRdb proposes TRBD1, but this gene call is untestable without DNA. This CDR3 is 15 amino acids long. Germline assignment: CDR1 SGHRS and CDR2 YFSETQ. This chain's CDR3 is CASSLGWGESYEQYF.

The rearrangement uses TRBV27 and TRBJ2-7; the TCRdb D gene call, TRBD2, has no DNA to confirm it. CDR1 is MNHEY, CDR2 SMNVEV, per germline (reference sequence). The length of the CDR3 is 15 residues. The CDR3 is CASSFVLAGLYEQYF.

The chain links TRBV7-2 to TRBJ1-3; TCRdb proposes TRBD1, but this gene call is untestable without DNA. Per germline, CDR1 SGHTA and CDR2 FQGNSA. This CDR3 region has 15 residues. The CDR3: CARSPDRDAGNTIYF.

CDR3 sequence: CASRKKVGASGELFF. V is TRBV5-6 and J is TRBJ2-2; TCRdb outputs TRBD1, but without DNA this stays unchecked. The germline CDR1 and CDR2 sequences are SGHDT and YYEEEE. The CDR3 has 15 amino acids.

The CDR3 loop reads CASKPGWDTIYF. The chain carries TRBV19 and TRBJ1-3. Germline V lookup: CDR1 LNHDA, CDR2 SQIVND (reference sequence). The CDR3 totals 12 residues.

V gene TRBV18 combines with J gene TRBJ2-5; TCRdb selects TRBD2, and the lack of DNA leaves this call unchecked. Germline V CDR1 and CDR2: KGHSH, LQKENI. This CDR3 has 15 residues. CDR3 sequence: CASSPGLAGLETQYF.

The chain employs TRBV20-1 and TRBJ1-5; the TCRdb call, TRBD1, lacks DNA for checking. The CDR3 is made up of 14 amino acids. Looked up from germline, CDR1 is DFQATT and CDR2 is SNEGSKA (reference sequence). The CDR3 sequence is CSARPGGGFQPQHF.